These 16 T cell receptor beta chains share one sample of origin, sequenced in a study of T cell repertoires in cytomegalovirus infection. TCRdb recomputed calls from the reads with MiXCR, one row per CDR3 protein. The data show approximately 1,000,000 distinct CDR3 sequences, around 30% seen once. Antigen specificity for these receptors is unknown. The specimen was cultured CD8+ T cells from PBMCs, collected from culture after CMV antigen stimulation. The source is a human donor in good health (CMV status not recorded). Some clones in this sample may be carry-over from other donors' samples.

This clonotype occurred a few times. The chain couples TRBV6-1 to TRBJ2-5; perhaps D is TRBD1 or TRBD2 (5 bases each). This CDR3 spans 11 amino acids. V was cut by 8 bases and J by 3 bases, with 7 bases left in between. CDR1 and CDR2 from the germline V gene are MNHNS and SASEGT. In DNA, the CDR3 is TGTGCCAGCGGGGGAGAAGAGACCCAGTACTTC. Translated, it gives CASGGEETQYF.

This rearrangement joins TRBV15 to TRBJ2-1; 8 bases line up with TRBD1. CDR1 is LNHNV, CDR2 YYDKDF, per germline (reference sequence). The V gene end was trimmed by 3 bases and the J gene end by 10 bases; junction bases not matched to a gene: 5. The length of the CDR3 is 13 residues. The CDR3, as DNA: TGTGCCACCAGCAGGCGGGACAGGCCAGAGCAGTTCTTC. Protein: CATSRRDRPEQFF.

The genes are TRBV6-5 and TRBJ2-1, with 11 bases that match TRBD2. The germline gives CDR1 MNHEY, CDR2 SVGAGI. Unmatched junction bases numbered 5, after V lost 2 bases and J lost 8 bases. The CDR3 totals 15 residues. The CDR3 region is CASSYLGLAGDEQFF. CDR3 nucleotides: TGTGCCAGCAGTTACCTTGGACTAGCGGGCGATGAGCAGTTCTTC.

This chain connects TRBV28 to TRBJ2-3; 16 nucleotides line up with TRBD2. V trimming: 5 bases; J trimming: 2 bases; junction bases outside the gene matches: 13. Germline loops: CDR1 MDHEN, CDR2 SYDVKM. The CDR3 is 20 residues long. CDR3 sequence (DNA): TGTGCCAGCAGTCAGTACTATATGGGACTAGCGGGGGGGCTCACAGATACGCAGTATTTT. Translated: CASSQYYMGLAGGLTDTQYF.

This chain connects TRBV5-1 to TRBJ2-3; D is uncertain. Germline V gene lookup returns CDR1 SGHRS and CDR2 YFSETQ. Trimming pared 5 bases from V and 4 bases from J, leaving 11 bases between. This CDR3 region has 13 residues. The CDR3 coding sequence is TGCGCCAGCAGAGGGTTCGGATCAGATACGCAGTATTTT. Protein sequence: CASRGFGSDTQYF.

This clonotype was found many times. The chain uses TRBV7-2 and TRBJ2-5; 7 bases map to TRBD1. The germline V gene encodes CDR1 SGHTA and CDR2 FQGNSA. The CDR3 is 18 residues long. Trimming removed 2 bases from V and 4 bases from J; junction bases left unmatched: 16. The CDR3 reads CASSLPGQQDDRLETQYF. Written as DNA, the CDR3 is TGTGCCAGCAGCTTACCGGGACAGCAGGATGATCGTCTAGAGACCCAGTACTTC.

J is TRBJ1-2 and V is TRBV12-3 or TRBV12-4; 11 bases map to TRBD1. The V segment lost 3 bases and the J segment 5 bases; nucleotides outside the gene matches: 8. This CDR3 is built from 16 residues. This CDR3 reads CASSFWTGGEVYGYTF. The CDR3 DNA sequence: TGTGCCAGCAGTTTCTGGACAGGGGGCGAAGTGTATGGCTACACCTTC.

This chain uses TRBV19 with TRBJ2-1; D gene uncertain. Between the trimmed V and J ends, which lost 7 bases and 4 bases, there was a span of 11 bases. This CDR3 contains 13 residues. Germline-derived CDR1 and CDR2 are LNHDA and SQIVND (reference sequence). CDR3: CASKAISYNEQFF. The CDR3 DNA reads as TGTGCCAGTAAAGCGATCAGTTACAATGAGCAGTTCTTC. Filled out from reference TRBV19 and TRBJ2-1, the complete variable domain reads DGGITQSPKYLFRKEGQNVTLSCEQNLNHDAMYWYRQDPGQGLRLIYYSQIVNDFQKGDIAEGYSVSREKKESFPLTVTSAQKNPTAFYLCASKAISYNEQFFGPGTRLTVL.

In its sample, this clonotype was seen many times. The V and J genes are TRBV7-8 and TRBJ1-1; D not certain. Trimming removed 6 bases from V and 0 bases from J, with 11 bases in between. The length of the CDR3 is 14 residues. Germline V gene sequence: CDR1 SGHVS, CDR2 FQNEAQ. CDR3 amino acids: CASSVMGMNTEAFF. DNA for the CDR3: TGTGCCAGCAGTGTGATGGGGATGAACACTGAAGCTTTCTTT.

The chain is built from TRBV7-2 and TRBJ1-1; D not certain. CDR1 is SGHTA, CDR2 FQGNSA, per germline. There are 14 residues in the CDR3. V was trimmed by 1 base and J by 2 bases, leaving 8 bases between them. CDR3 region: CASSLVWINTEAFF. The CDR3 DNA reads as TGTGCCAGCAGCTTAGTTTGGATCAACACTGAAGCTTTCTTT.

This clonotype was seen a handful of times. This rearrangement joins TRBV6-6 to TRBJ1-5, with D possibly being TRBD1 (5 bases). This CDR3 spans 13 amino acids. CDR1 MNHNY and CDR2 SVGAGI come from the germline V gene (reference sequence). The CDR3 DNA reads as TGTGGGGGGGGGGACTATAGCAATCAGCCCCAGCATTTT. Its translation is CGGGDYSNQPQHF.

The table lists this clonotype with a few counts. V usage is TRBV7-9 and J usage is TRBJ1-4, with D hard to call. Germline CDR1 and CDR2: SEHNR and FQNEAQ (reference sequence). The length of the CDR3 is 14 residues. V lost 1 base and J 7 bases, leaving 10 bases between the germline ends. The CDR3 nucleotides read TGTGCCAGCAGCTTAGAGAGGTTGGGTGAAAAACTGTTTTTT. This translates into CASSLERLGEKLFF.

This clonotype was observed a few times. This chain uses TRBV7-9 with TRBJ1-5; D is unresolved. Germline loops: CDR1 SEHNR, CDR2 FQNEAQ (reference sequence). The CDR3 length is 15 residues. V lost 5 bases, J lost 2 bases, and 13 bases lay in between. As DNA, the CDR3 is TGTGCCAGCAGCCCAACCGAGAGGGGCAATCAGCCCCAGCATTTT. Residues: CASSPTERGNQPQHF.

The sample holds many counts of this clonotype. This chain connects TRBV7-8 to TRBJ2-1; 11 bases are shared with TRBD1. Trimming at V came to 4 bases and at J to 3 bases, leaving 11 bases not matched to a gene. CDR1 SGHVS and CDR2 FQNEAQ come from the germline V gene. This CDR3 is built from 18 residues. The CDR3 DNA reads as TGTGCCAGCAGCTCCACCCGGGACAGGGGGTCCCTCTACAATGAGCAGTTCTTC. This gives the protein CASSSTRDRGSLYNEQFF.

Details on this clonotype: Its ends do not fully match the called genes, so a read error is possible. The chain links TRBV6-8 to TRBJ1-6; 8 positions match TRBD1. This CDR3 comprises 17 residues. Germline V gene sequence: CDR1 MNHGY, CDR2 SAAAGT. The CDR3 sequence: CASGYSRFDRGPFPLHF. The DNA of the CDR3 is TGTGCCAGCGGTTACTCGAGGTTTGACAGGGGCCCATTCCCCCTCCACTTT.

The V call is TRBV6-5, the J call TRBJ1-2, with a tentative D call TRBD1 (5 bases). CDR1 and CDR2 (germline): MNHEY, SVGAGI. This CDR3 spans 14 amino acids. The V end was cut by 2 bases, the J end by 8 bases, with 15 bases between. The CDR3 here is CASSYGVAGLGYTF. The CDR3, as DNA: TGTGCCAGCAGTTACGGAGTAGCGGGACTCGGCTACACCTTC.